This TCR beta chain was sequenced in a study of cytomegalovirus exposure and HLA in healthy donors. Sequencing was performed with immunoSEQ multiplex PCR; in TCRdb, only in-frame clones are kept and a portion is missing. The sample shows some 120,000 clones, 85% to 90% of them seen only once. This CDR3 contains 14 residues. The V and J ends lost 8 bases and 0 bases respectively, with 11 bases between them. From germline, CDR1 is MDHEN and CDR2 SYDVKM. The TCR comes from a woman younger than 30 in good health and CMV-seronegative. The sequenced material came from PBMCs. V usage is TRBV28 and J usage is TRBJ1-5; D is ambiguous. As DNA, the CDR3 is TGTGCCAGCGAATCAGGAAATAGCAATCAGCCCCAGCATTTT. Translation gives CASESGNSNQPQHF.